Sequencing of this T cell receptor beta chain was carried out in a study of cytomegalovirus exposure and HLA in healthy donors. Using immunoSEQ multiplex PCR, the repertoire was profiled, and TCRdb retains in-frame clones only, with some absent. This table holds roughly 120,000 clones, 88% found once. The CDR3 is 12 residues long. Germline V gene lookup returns CDR1 GTSNPN and CDR2 SVGIG (reference sequence). With 7 bases removed from V and 2 bases from J, the gap between germline ends came to 12 bases. The receptor comes from a woman under 30 in good health and CMV-seronegative. The sample was PBMCs. The chain recombines TRBV30 with TRBJ2-7; TRBD1 is a possible D gene (6 bases). The CDR3 DNA is TGTGCCTCGAAGGACAGCCCCTACGAGCAGTACTTC. Its protein is CASKDSPYEQYF.